This entry describes one T cell receptor beta chain. The CDR3 sequence is 14 residues long. Losses at the gene ends were 5 bases for V and 8 bases for J; bases not matched to a gene: 11. Germline-derived CDR1 and CDR2 are MNHEY and SVGAGI. The sample belongs to a study of blood T cell repertoires in COVID-19. As for the study in general: There were acute and convalescent COVID-19 samples, and they came from the United States, Italy and Spain. Sources were T cells, B-cell-depleted T cells, or PBMCs; the material itself was cDNA or gDNA.

Under the authors' procedure: Reference gene primer amplification in the assay estimated nucleated cell counts. This table comes from immunoSEQ multiplex PCR, and its TCRdb copy is limited to in-frame clones, with some not included. For V, J and clone size, that table is used; D and trimming come from the DNA. The table includes fewer than 300,000 clones, roughly 85% detected once. The specimen sequenced was peripheral blood. The source of this sequence is a woman aged 18-29 years with acute or convalescent COVID-19. The chain uses TRBV6-5 and TRBJ1-2; 7 bases align to TRBD1. CDR3 DNA: TGTGCCAGCAGTCTCGGCGACAGGGTAGGAGGCTACACCTTC. Protein product: CASSLGDRVGGYTF.